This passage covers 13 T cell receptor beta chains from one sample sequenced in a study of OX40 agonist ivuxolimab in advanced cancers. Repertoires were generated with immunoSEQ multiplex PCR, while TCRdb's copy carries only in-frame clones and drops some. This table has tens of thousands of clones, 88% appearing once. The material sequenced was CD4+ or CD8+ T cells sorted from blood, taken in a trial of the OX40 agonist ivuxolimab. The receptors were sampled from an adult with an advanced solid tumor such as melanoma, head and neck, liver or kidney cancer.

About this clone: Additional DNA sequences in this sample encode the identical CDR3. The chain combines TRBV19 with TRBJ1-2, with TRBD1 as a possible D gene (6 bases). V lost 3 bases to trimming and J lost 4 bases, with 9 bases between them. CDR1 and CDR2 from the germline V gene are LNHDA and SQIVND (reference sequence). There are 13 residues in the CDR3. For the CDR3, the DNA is TGTGCCAGTAGTATCGGACAGTTCTATGGCTACACCTTC. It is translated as CASSIGQFYGYTF.

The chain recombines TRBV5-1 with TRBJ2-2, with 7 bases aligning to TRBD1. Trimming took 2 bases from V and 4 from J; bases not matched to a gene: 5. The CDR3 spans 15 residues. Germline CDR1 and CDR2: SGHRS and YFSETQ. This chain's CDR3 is CASSFRQGGTGELFF. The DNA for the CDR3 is TGCGCCAGCAGCTTCCGACAGGGTGGCACCGGGGAGCTGTTTTTT. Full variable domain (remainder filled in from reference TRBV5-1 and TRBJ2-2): KAGVTQTPRYLIKTRGQQVTLSCSPISGHRSVSWYQQTPGQGLQFLFEYFSETQRNKGNFPGRFSGRQFSNSRSEMNVSTLELGDSALYLCASSFRQGGTGELFFGEGSRLTVL.

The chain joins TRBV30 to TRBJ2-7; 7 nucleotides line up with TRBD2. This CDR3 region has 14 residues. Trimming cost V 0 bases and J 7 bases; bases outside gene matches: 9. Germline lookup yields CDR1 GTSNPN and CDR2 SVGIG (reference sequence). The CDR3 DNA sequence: TGTGCCTGGAGTGTCGGGGGGTACGCTAGGGAGCAGTACTTC. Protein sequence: CAWSVGGYAREQYF.

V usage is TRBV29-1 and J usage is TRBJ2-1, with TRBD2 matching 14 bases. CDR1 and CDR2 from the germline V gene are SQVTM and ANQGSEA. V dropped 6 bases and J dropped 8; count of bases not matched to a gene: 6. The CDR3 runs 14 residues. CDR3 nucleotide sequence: TGCAGCGTCCAGACTAGCGGGAGGGGCGATGAGCAGTTCTTC. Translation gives CSVQTSGRGDEQFF.

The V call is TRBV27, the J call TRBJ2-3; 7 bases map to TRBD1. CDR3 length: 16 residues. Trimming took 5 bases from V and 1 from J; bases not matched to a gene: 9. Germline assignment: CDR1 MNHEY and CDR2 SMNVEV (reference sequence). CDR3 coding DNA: TGTGCCAGCAGTCCACAAACAGGGGTCGGCACAGATACGCAGTATTTT. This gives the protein CASSPQTGVGTDTQYF.

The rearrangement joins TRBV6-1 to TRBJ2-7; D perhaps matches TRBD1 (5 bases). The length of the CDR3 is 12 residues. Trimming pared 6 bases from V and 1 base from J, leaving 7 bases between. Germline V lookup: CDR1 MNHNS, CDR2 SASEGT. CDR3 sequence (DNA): TGTGCCAGCAGGAGACAGTCCTACGAGCAGTACTTC. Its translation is CASRRQSYEQYF.

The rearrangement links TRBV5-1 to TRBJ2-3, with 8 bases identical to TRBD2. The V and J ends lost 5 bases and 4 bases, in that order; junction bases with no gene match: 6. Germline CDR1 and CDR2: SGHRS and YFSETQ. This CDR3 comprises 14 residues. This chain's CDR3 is CASSSGGGSDTQYF. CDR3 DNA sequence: TGCGCCAGCAGTTCCGGGGGGGGCTCAGATACGCAGTATTTT.

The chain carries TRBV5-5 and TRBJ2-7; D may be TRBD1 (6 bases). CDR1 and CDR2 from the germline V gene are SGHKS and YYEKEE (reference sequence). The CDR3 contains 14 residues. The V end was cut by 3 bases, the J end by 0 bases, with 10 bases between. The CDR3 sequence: CASSSDSYSYEQYF. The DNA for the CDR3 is TGTGCCAGCAGCTCGGACAGTTACTCCTACGAGCAGTACTTC. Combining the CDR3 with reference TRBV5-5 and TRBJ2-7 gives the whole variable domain DAGVTQSPTHLIKTRGQQVTLRCSPISGHKSVSWYQQVLGQGPQFIFQYYEKEERGRGNFPDRFSARQFPNYSSELNVNALLLGDSALYLCASSSDSYSYEQYFGPGTRLTVT.

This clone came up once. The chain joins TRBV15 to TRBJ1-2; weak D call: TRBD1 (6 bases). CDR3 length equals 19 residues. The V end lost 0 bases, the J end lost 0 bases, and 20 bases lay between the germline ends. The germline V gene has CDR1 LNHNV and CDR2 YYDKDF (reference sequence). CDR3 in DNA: TGTGCCACCAGCAGAGATAAGGGGGTCCCAGGGAAAGCTAACTATGGCTACACCTTC. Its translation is CATSRDKGVPGKANYGYTF. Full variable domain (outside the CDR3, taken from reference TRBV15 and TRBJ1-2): DAMVIQNPRYQVTQFGKPVTLSCSQTLNHNVMYWYQQKSSQAPKLLFHYYDKDFNNEADTPDNFQSRRPNTSFCFLDIRSPGLGDTAMYLCATSRDKGVPGKANYGYTFGSGTRLTVV.

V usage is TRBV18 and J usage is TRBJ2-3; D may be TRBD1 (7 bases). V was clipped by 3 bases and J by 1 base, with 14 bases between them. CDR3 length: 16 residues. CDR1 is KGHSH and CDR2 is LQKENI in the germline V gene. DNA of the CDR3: TGTGCCAGCTCACCTAAGGAGGGGGCCCGCACAGATACGCAGTATTTT. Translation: CASSPKEGARTDTQYF.

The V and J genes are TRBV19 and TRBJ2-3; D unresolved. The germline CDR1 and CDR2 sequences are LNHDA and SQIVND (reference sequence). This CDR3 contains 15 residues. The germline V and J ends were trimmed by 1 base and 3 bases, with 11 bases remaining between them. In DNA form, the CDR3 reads TGTGCCAGTAGTATAGGGGGTGTAGGTACAGATACGCAGTATTTT. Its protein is CASSIGGVGTDTQYF.

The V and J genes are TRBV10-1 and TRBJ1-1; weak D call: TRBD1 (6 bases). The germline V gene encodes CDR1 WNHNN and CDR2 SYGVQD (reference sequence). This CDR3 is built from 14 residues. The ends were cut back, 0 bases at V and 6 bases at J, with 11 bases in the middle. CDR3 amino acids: CASSESAGASEAFF. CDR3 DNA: TGCGCCAGCAGTGAGTCGGCAGGGGCCTCTGAAGCTTTCTTT.

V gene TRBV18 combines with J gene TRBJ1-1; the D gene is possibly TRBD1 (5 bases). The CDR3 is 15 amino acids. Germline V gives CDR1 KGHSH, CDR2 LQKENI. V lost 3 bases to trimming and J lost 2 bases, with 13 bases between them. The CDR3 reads CASSPPLQGNTEAFF. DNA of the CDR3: TGTGCCAGCTCACCCCCGCTCCAGGGAAACACTGAAGCTTTCTTT.